This TCR beta chain emerged from a study of PD-1 blockade in classical Hodgkin lymphoma. Study-wide findings and caveats: Exclusion removed patients who began nivolumab under 1 year after ASCT.

In regard to this clone: The antigen is not known.

Relapse after autologous stem cell transplantation occurred in every patient, and brentuximab vedotin exposure varied. The best responses consisted of complete response, partial response or progressive disease. Here immunoSEQ multiplex PCR was the method, and the copy in TCRdb shows in-frame clones only, minus some. This sample has approximately 90,000 clones, with around 90% found just once. Per germline, CDR1 SGHNT and CDR2 YYREEE (reference sequence). This CDR3 region has 14 residues. Between the trimmed V and J ends, which lost 4 bases and 4 bases, there was a span of 14 bases. The sequence was obtained from a human donor with classical Hodgkin lymphoma. This chain links TRBV5-4 with TRBJ1-1; D not resolved. This material consisted of peripheral blood mononuclear cells (PBMCs), taken before the second cycle of nivolumab. In DNA form, the CDR3 reads TGTGCCAGCAGCGGAACAGCTATAGGCACTGAAGCTTTCTTT. This translates into CASSGTAIGTEAFF.